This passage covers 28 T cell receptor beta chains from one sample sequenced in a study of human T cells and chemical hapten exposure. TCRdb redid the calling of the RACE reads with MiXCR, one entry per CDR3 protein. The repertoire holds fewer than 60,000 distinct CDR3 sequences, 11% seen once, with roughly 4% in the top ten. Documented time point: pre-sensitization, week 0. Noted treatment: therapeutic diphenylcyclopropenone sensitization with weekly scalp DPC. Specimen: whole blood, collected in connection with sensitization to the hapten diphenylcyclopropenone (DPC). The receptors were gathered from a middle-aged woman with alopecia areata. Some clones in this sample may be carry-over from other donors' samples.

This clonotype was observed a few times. CDR3 nucleotide sequence: TGTGCCAGCTCACCACTGGACAGCTCCTACGAGCAGTACTTC. Its protein product is CASSPLDSSYEQYF. The V and J genes are TRBV18 and TRBJ2-7; D might be TRBD1 (6 bases). The CDR3 contains 14 residues. The V end was cut by 1 base, the J end by 0 bases, with 7 bases between. The germline V gene has CDR1 KGHSH and CDR2 LQKENI.

CDR3 protein: CASSADSNEQFF. DNA for the CDR3: TGTGCCAGCTCCGCCGACAGTAATGAGCAGTTCTTC. This chain joins TRBV18 and TRBJ2-1; D is perhaps TRBD1 (5 bases). V lost 6 bases to trimming and J lost 7 bases, with 10 bases between them. Per germline, CDR1 KGHSH and CDR2 LQKENI. The CDR3 spans 12 residues.

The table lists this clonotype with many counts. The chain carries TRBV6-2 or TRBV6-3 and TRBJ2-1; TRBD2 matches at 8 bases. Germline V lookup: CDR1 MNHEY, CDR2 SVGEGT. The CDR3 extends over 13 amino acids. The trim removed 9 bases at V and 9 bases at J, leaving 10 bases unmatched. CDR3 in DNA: TGTGCCAGTACCCTGCGGGGGGACGGTGAGCAGTTCTTC. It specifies CASTLRGDGEQFF.

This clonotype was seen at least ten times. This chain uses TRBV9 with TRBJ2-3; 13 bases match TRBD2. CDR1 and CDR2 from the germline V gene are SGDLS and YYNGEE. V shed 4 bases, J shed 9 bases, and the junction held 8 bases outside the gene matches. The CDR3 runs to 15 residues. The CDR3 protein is CASSPGTSGMETQYF. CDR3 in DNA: TGTGCCAGCAGCCCCGGGACTAGCGGGATGGAAACGCAGTATTTT. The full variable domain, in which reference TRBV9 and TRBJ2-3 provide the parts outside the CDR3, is DSGVTQTPKHLITATGQRVTLRCSPRSGDLSVYWYQQSLDQGLQFLIQYYNGEERAKGNILERFSAQQFPDLHSELNLSSLELGDSALYFCASSPGTSGMETQYFGPGTRLTVL.

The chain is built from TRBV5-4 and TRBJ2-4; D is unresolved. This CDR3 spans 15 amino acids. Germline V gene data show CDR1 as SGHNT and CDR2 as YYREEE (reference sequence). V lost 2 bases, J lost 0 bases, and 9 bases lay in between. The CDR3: CASSFSVLAKNIQYF. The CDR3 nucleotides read TGTGCCAGCAGCTTTTCTGTACTAGCCAAAAACATTCAGTACTTC.

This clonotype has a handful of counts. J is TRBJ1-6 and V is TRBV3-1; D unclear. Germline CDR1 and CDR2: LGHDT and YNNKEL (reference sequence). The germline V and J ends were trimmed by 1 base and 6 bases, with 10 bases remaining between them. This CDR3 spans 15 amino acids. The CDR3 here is CASSQGTRGNSPLHF. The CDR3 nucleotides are TGTGCCAGCAGCCAAGGGACTCGGGGTAATTCACCCCTCCACTTT.

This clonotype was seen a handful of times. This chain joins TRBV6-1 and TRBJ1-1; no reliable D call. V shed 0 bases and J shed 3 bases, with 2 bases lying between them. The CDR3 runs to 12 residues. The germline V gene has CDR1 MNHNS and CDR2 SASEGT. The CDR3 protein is CASSEAYTEAFF. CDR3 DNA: TGTGCCAGCAGTGAAGCGTACACTGAAGCTTTCTTT.

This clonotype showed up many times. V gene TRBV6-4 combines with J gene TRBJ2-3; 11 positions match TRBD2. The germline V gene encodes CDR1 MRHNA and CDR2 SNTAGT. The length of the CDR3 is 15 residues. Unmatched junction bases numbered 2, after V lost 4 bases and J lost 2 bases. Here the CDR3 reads CASSVTSGDTDTQYF. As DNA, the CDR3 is TGTGCCAGCAGTGTGACTAGCGGGGACACAGATACGCAGTATTTT.

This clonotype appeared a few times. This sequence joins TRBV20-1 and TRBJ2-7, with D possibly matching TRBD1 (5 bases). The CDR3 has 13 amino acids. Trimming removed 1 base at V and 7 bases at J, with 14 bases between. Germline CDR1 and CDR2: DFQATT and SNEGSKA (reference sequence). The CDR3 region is CSARAPGMGEQYF. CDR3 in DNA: TGCAGTGCTAGAGCGCCAGGGATGGGGGAGCAGTACTTC.

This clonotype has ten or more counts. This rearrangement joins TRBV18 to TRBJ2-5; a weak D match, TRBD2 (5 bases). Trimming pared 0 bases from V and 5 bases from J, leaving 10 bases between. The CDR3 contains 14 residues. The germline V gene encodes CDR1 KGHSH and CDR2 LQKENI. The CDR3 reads CASSPPAGVETQYF. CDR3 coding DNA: TGTGCCAGCTCACCACCTGCCGGGGTGGAGACCCAGTACTTC.

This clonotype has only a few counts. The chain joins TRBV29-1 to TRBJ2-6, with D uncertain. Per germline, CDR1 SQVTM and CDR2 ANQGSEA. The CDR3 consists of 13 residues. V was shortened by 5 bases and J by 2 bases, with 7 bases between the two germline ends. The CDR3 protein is CSVYRAGANVLTF. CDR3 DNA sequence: TGCAGCGTTTATCGGGCTGGGGCCAACGTCCTGACTTTC.

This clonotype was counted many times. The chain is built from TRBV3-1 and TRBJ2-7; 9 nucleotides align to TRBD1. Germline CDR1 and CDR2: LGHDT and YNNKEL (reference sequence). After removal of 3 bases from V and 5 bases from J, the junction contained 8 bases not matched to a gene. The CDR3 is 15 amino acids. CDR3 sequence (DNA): TGTGCCAGCAGCCAGAGTGACAGGGGGGCCAACGAGCAGTACTTC. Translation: CASSQSDRGANEQYF.

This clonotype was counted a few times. The CDR3: CSAGRGGGTGELFF. CDR3 nucleotide sequence: TGCAGCGCCGGCCGGGGGGGTGGAACCGGGGAGCTGTTTTTT. The V gene is TRBV29-1, the J gene TRBJ2-2; 8 bases are shared with TRBD2. J gave up 5 bases and V 7 bases, and 9 bases lay outside the gene matches. The length of the CDR3 is 14 residues. Germline V gives CDR1 SQVTM, CDR2 ANQGSEA.

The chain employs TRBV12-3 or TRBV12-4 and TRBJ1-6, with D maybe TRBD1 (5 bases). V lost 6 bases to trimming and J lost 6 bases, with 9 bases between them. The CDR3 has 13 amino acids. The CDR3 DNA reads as TGTGCCAGCAGCGACAGTCTTAATTCACCCCTCCACTTT. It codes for CASSDSLNSPLHF.

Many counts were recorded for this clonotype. In DNA form, the CDR3 reads TGCAGCGTGGCGGCAGGGGGCACAGATACGCAGTATTTT. Protein sequence: CSVAAGGTDTQYF. This chain connects TRBV29-1 to TRBJ2-3; tentative D call: TRBD1 (6 bases). Germline CDR1 is SQVTM and CDR2 is ANQGSEA. The CDR3 is 13 amino acids. The V gene lost 6 bases and the J gene lost 1 base, with 11 bases spanning the gap.

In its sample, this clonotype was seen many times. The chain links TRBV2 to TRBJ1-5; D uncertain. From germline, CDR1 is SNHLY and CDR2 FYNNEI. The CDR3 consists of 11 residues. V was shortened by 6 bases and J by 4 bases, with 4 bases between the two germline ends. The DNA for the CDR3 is TGTGCCAGCAGATATAATCAGCCCCAGCATTTT. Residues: CASRYNQPQHF.

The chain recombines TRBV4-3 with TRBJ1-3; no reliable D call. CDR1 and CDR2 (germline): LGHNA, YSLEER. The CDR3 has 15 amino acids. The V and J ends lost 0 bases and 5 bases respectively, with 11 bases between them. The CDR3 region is CASSQDAALRNTIYF. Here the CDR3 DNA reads TGCGCCAGCAGCCAAGACGCGGCCCTCCGAAACACCATATATTTT.

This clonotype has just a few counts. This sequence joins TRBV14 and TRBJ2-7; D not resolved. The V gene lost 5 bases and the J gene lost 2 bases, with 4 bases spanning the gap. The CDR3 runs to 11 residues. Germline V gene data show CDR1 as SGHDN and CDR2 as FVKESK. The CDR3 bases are TGTGCCAGCAGCTACACCTACGAGCAGTACTTC. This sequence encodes CASSYTYEQYF.

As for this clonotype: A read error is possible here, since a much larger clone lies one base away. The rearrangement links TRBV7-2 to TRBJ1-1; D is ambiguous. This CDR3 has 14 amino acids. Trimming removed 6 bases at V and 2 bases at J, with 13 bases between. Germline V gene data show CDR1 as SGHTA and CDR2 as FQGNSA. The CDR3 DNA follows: TGTGCCAGCAGGGACTGGGGTTTCAACACTGAAGCTTTCTTT. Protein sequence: CASRDWGFNTEAFF.

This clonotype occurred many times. CDR3 bases: TGCAGTGCTATCGCGTCATACAATGAGCAGTTCTTC. Translating it yields CSAIASYNEQFF. J is TRBJ2-1 and V is TRBV20-1; D unclear. The CDR3 is 12 amino acids. V was pared by 4 bases and J by 4 bases, with 8 bases between. From germline, CDR1 is DFQATT and CDR2 SNEGSKA (reference sequence).

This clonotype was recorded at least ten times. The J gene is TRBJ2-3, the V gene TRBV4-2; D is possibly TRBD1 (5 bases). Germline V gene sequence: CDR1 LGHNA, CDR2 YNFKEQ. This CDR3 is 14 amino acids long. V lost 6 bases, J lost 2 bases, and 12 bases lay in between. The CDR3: CASRKTEATDTQYF. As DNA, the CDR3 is TGTGCCAGCAGGAAGACAGAGGCCACAGATACGCAGTATTTT.

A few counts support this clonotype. In DNA, the CDR3 is TGTGCCAGCAGCTCGGAGGGGGTCGAGCAGTACTTC. This translates into CASSSEGVEQYF. The chain has TRBV7-8 and TRBJ2-7; either TRBD1 or TRBD2 may supply D (6 bases each). V lost 4 bases and J 6 bases, leaving 10 bases between the germline ends. The length of the CDR3 is 12 residues. Germline CDR1 SGHVS, CDR2 FQNEAQ.

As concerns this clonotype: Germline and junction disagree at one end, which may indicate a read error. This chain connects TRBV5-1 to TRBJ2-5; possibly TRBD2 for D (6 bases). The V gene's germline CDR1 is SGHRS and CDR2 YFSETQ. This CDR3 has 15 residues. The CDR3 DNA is TGCGCCAGCAACCAAAGGGGAATGGGGGAGGAGACCCGGTACTTC. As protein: CASNQRGMGEETRYF.

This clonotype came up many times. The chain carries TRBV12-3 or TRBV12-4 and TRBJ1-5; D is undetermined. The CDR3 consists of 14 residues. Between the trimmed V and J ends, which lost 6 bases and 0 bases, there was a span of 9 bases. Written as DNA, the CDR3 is TGTGCCAGCAGCCCGGGCCTTAGCAATCAGCCCCAGCATTTT. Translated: CASSPGLSNQPQHF.

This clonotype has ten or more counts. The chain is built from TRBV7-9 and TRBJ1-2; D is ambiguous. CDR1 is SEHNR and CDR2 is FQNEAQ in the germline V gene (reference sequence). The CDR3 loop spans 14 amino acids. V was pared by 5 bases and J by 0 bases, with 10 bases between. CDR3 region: CASSATGANYGYTF. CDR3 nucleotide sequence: TGTGCCAGCAGCGCCACTGGGGCTAACTATGGCTACACCTTC. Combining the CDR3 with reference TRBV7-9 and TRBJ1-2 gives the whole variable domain DTGVSQNPRHKITKRGQNVTFRCDPISEHNRLYWYRQTLGQGPEFLTYFQNEAQLEKSRLLSDRFSAERPKGSFSTLEIQRTEQGDSAMYLCASSATGANYGYTFGSGTRLTVV.

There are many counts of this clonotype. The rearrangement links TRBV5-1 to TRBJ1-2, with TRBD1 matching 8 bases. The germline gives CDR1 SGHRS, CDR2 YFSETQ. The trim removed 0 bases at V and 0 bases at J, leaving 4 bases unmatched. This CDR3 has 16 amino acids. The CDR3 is CASSLGDRRANYGYTF. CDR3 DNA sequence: TGCGCCAGCAGCTTGGGGGACAGGAGAGCTAACTATGGCTACACCTTC.

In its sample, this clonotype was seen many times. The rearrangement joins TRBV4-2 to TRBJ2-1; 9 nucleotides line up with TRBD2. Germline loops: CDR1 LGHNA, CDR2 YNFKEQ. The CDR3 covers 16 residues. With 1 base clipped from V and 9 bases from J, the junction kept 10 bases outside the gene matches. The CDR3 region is CASSQVPAGGVLEQFF. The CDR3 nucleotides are TGTGCCAGCAGCCAAGTCCCCGCGGGAGGGGTACTTGAGCAGTTCTTC.

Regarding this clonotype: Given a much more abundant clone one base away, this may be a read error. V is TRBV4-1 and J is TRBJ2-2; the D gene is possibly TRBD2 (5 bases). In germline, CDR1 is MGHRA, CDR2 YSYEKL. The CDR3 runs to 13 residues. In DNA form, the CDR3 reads TGCGCCAGCAGCCAAGAACTCCCCGGGAAGCTGTTTTTT. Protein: CASSQELPGKLFF.